This T cell receptor beta chain derives from a study of shared clonotypes between healthy human individuals. Study observations and caveats: Only blood samples were collected, and tissue repertoires likely differ.

The authors distributed each subset's genomic DNA evenly over several immunoSEQ plates. Each sorted subset replicate got 200 ng genomic DNA, roughly 30,000 genomes. This table comes from immunoSEQ multiplex PCR, and its TCRdb copy is limited to in-frame clones, with some not included. Of around 690,000 clones in the sample, less than 95% are singletons; the top ten hold more than 30%. Comments on this clone: Its antigen remains unidentified.

Trimming took 4 bases from V and 2 from J; bases not matched to a gene: 3. CDR1 SGDLS and CDR2 YYNGEE come from the germline V gene. This CDR3 region has 14 residues. This clonotype was obtained from a man between 18 and 35 years old in good health. Some clones in this sample may be carry-over from other donors' samples. The J gene is TRBJ2-3, the V gene TRBV9, with TRBD2 matching over 8 bases. The source material was memory CD8+ T cells from PBMCs. Stated subset: CD45RO+ cells pooled with CCR7-negative TemRA cells. The chain's CDR3 is CASSIGRVTDTQYF. CDR3 DNA: TGTGCCAGCAGCATCGGGAGGGTCACAGATACGCAGTATTTT.